The 5 T cell receptor beta chains given below trace back to one sample, sequenced in a study of early T cells in non-severe SARS-CoV-2 infection. TCRdb called the 5' RACE reads again in MiXCR, with one record for every CDR3 protein. The table records approximately 70,000 distinct CDR3 sequences, approximately 4.6% of them present only once. Sequences were derived from whole blood, sampled at baseline. The receptors were sampled from an adult who was a healthcare worker with PCR-confirmed SARS-CoV-2 infection or an uninfected control (not recorded which). The donor label of this sample is uncertain.

In this sample, this clonotype turned up a few times. The chain carries TRBV10-3 and TRBJ2-7; tentatively, D is TRBD2 (7 bases). Looked up from germline, CDR1 is ENHRY and CDR2 is SYGVKD. The V end lost 6 bases, the J end lost 3 bases, and 18 bases lay between the germline ends. The CDR3 contains 15 residues. The CDR3 protein is CAISEGGRQGYEQYF. The CDR3, as DNA: TGTGCCATCAGCGAGGGGGGGAGGCAGGGCTACGAGCAGTACTTC.

This clonotype was observed at least ten times. The rearrangement uses TRBV6-1 and TRBJ1-6, with 8 bases lining up with TRBD1. Germline V gene data show CDR1 as MNHNS and CDR2 as SASEGT. V lost 7 bases and J lost 7; bases outside the gene matches: 6. The CDR3 runs 14 residues. CDR3 sequence: CASKMGQENSPLHF. The CDR3 DNA reads TGTGCCAGCAAAATGGGACAGGAGAATTCACCCCTCCACTTT.

This clonotype was counted at least ten times. This chain uses TRBV20-1 with TRBJ2-7, with TRBD1 identical over 8 bases. V gave up 1 base and J gave up 1 base; unmatched junction bases: 6. Germline V gene sequence: CDR1 DFQATT, CDR2 SNEGSKA (reference sequence). The CDR3 runs to 15 residues. As DNA, the CDR3 is TGCAGTGCTAGAGGTGGGACAGGTAGTTCCTACGAGCAGTACTTC. It encodes CSARGGTGSSYEQYF.

This clonotype was found many times. The rearrangement links TRBV10-1 to TRBJ2-1, with D perhaps matching TRBD1 (6 bases). CDR1 and CDR2 (germline): WNHNN, SYGVQD (reference sequence). Trimming took 6 bases from V and 5 from J, leaving 17 bases between them. The CDR3 has 15 residues. The CDR3 protein is CASSPTGETNNEQFF. In DNA, the CDR3 is TGCGCCAGCAGCCCGACAGGTGAAACTAACAATGAGCAGTTCTTC.

This clonotype has ten or more counts. The rearrangement uses TRBV5-1 and TRBJ2-2; no clear D gene. The CDR3 spans 13 residues. Trimming cost V 0 bases and J 6 bases, with 6 bases left between them. CDR1 is SGHRS, CDR2 YFSETQ, per germline. The CDR3 DNA sequence: TGCGCCAGCAGCTTGGGTGTAGCCGGGGAGCTGTTTTTT. Translated, it gives CASSLGVAGELFF.